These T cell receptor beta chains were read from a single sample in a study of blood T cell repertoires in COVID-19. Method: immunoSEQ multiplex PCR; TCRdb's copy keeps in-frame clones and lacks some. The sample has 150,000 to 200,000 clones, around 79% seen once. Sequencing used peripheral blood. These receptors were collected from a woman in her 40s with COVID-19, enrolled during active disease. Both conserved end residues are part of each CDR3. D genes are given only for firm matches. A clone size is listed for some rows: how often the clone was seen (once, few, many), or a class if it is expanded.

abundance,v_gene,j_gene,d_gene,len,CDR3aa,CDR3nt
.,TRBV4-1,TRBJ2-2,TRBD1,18,CASSQVGNRGADTGELFF,TGCGCCAGCAGCCAAGTGGGAAACAGGGGTGCGGACACCGGGGAGCTGTTTTTT
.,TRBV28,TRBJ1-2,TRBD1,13,CASSYRGSYGYTF,TGTGCCAGCAGTTACAGGGGATCCTATGGCTACACCTTC
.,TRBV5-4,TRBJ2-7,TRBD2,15,CASSLAGLASYEQYF,TGTGCCAGCAGCTTGGCGGGACTAGCATCGTACGAGCAGTACTTC
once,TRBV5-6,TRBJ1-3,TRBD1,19,CASSSGTGSLSVPGNTIYF,TGTGCCAGCAGCTCGGGGACAGGTTCTCTTTCGGTCCCTGGAAACACCATATATTTT
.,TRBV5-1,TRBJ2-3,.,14,CASSRGGETDTQYF,TGCGCCAGCAGTAGGGGCGGGGAGACAGATACGCAGTATTTT
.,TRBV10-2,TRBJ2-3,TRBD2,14,CASSEAGGTDTQYF,TGCGCCAGCAGTGAAGCGGGGGGCACAGATACGCAGTATTTT
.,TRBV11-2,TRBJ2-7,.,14,CASSLGVLSYEQYF,TGTGCCAGCAGCTTAGGAGTGCTCTCCTACGAGCAGTACTTC
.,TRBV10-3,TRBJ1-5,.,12,CAISETATLQRF,TGTGCCATCAGTGAGACGGCAACCCTTCAGCGGTTT
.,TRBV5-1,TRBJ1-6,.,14,CASREQENNSPLHF,TGCGCCAGCAGGGAACAGGAGAATAATTCACCCCTCCACTTT
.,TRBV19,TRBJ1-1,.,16,CASSIRAGTMNTEAFF,TGTGCCAGTAGTATAAGGGCGGGCACCATGAACACTGAAGCTTTCTTT
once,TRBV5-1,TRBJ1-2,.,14,CASSPLTGFVGYTF,TGCGCCAGCAGCCCTTTAACAGGGTTTGTTGGCTACACCTTC
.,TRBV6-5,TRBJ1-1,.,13,CASSPDTYTEAFF,TGTGCCAGCAGCCCCGACACCTACACTGAAGCTTTCTTT
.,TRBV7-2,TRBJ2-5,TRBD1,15,CASAKDRQPQETQYF,TGTGCCAGCGCCAAGGACAGGCAACCTCAAGAGACCCAGTACTTC
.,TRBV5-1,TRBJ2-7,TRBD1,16,CASSLGRDRATYEQYF,TGCGCCAGCAGCTTGGGCAGGGACAGGGCAACCTACGAGCAGTACTTC
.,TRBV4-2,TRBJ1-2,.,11,CASSQRGGYTF,TGTGCCAGCAGCCAAAGAGGTGGCTACACCTTC
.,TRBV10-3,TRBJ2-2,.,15,CAIRLTGEAGGELFF,TGTGCCATCAGATTAACAGGGGAGGCTGGCGGGGAGCTGTTTTTT
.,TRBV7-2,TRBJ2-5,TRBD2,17,CASSLGSGLAFQETQYF,TGTGCCAGCAGCTTAGGGTCCGGACTAGCGTTCCAAGAGACCCAGTACTTC
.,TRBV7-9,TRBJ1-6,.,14,CASSWDFLSSPLHF,TGTGCCAGCAGTTGGGACTTCCTCAGTTCACCCCTCCACTTT
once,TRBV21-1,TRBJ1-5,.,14,CASPGGISNQPQHF,TGTGCCAGCCCGGGGGGGATTAGCAATCAGCCCCAGCATTTT
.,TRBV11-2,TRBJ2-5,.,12,CASSPLSETQYF,TGTGCCAGCAGTCCCCTTTCCGAGACCCAGTACTTC
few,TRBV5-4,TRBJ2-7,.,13,CASSLAQSYEQYF,TGTGCCAGCAGCTTGGCCCAATCCTACGAGCAGTACTTC
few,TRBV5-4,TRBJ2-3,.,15,CASSLGSGHTDTQYF,TGTGCCAGCAGCTTGGGTAGCGGCCACACAGATACGCAGTATTTT
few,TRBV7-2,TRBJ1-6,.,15,CASSLYQGGNSPLHF,TGTGCCAGCAGCTTATACCAGGGAGGTAATTCACCCCTCCACTTT
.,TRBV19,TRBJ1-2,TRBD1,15,CASSPPPGTGGKCTF,TGTGCCAGTAGCCCCCCCCCGGGGACAGGGGGGAAATGCACCTTC
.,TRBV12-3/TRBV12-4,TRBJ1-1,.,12,CASSLVRDLSFF,TGTGCCAGCAGTTTAGTACGGGACTTATCTTTCTTT
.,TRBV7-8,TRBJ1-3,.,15,CASSLDGTLGNTIYF,TGTGCCAGCAGCTTAGACGGGACACTTGGAAACACCATATATTTT
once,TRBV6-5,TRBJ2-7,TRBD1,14,CASKGQGGSYEQYF,TGTGCCAGCAAAGGACAGGGAGGCTCCTACGAGCAGTACTTC
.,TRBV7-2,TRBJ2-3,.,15,CASSVSRDSPDTQYF,TGTGCCAGCAGTGTCTCGCGGGACTCCCCGGATACGCAGTATTTT
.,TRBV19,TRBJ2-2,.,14,CASIGQTNTGELFF,TGTGCCAGTATTGGGCAGACGAACACCGGGGAGCTGTTTTTT
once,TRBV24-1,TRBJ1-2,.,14,CATSDLQEGYGYTF,TGTGCCACCAGTGATTTGCAAGAGGGCTATGGCTACACCTTC
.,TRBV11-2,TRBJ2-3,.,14,CASFSGIQPDTQYF,TGTGCCAGCTTTTCCGGGATCCAACCAGATACGCAGTATTTT
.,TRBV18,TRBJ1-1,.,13,CASSPRRELLVIF,TGTGCCAGCTCACCACGACGGGAGTTATTAGTGATCTTT
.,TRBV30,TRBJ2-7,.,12,CAWVTATYEQYF,TGTGCCTGGGTAACAGCTACCTACGAGCAGTACTTC
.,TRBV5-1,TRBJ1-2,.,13,CASCIRAGYGYTF,TGCGCCAGCTGTATTCGAGCGGGGTATGGCTACACCTTC
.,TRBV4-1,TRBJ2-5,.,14,CASSPRETGETQYF,TGCGCCAGCAGCCCCCGGGAAACAGGGGAGACCCAGTACTTC
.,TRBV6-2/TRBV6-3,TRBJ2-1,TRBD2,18,CASSYSPPSGGIYNEQFF,TGTGCCAGCAGTTATTCCCCCCCTAGCGGGGGGATTTACAATGAGCAGTTCTTC
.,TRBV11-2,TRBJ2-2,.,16,CASSLYRRLYTGELFF,TGTGCCAGCAGCTTATACAGGCGCCTTTACACCGGGGAGCTGTTTTTT
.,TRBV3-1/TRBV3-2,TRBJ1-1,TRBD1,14,CASSQEQGTARAFF,TGTGCCAGCAGCCAGGAACAGGGGACCGCTAGGGCTTTCTTT
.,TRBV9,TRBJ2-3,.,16,CASSVYPGFGTDTQYF,TGTGCCAGCAGCGTATATCCTGGCTTTGGTACAGATACGCAGTATTTT
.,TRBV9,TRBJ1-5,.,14,CASSVEGHNQPQHF,TGTGCCAGCAGCGTAGAGGGACATAATCAGCCCCAGCATTTT
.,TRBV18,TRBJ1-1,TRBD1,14,CASSPQGAQAEAFF,TGTGCCAGCTCGCCCCAGGGGGCGCAGGCTGAAGCTTTCTTT
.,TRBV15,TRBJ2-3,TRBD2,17,CATSRRGGRSSTDTQYF,TGTGCCACCAGCAGACGCGGGGGGCGTTCTAGCACAGATACGCAGTATTTT
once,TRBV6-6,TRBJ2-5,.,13,CASSTGNQETQYF,TGTGCCAGCAGTACGGGGAACCAAGAGACCCAGTACTTC
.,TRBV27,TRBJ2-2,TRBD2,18,CASSLYLAGGRNTGELFF,TGTGCCAGCAGTTTATACCTAGCGGGGGGGCGGAACACCGGGGAGCTGTTTTTT
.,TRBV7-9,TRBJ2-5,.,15,CASSLAWRGQETQYF,TGTGCCAGCAGCTTGGCCTGGAGGGGCCAAGAGACCCAGTACTTC
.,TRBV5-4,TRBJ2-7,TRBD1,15,CASSLRGTGVYEQYF,TGTGCCAGCAGCTTGCGGGGGACAGGGGTTTATGAGCAGTACTTC
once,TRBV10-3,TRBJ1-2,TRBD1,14,CAISDDRGPDGYTF,TGTGCCATCAGTGACGACAGGGGGCCGGATGGCTACACCTTC
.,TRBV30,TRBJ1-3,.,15,CAWSKWGDGGNTIYF,TGTGCCTGGAGTAAATGGGGGGACGGTGGAAACACCATATATTTT
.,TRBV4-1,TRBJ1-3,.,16,CASSQVPRSSGNTIYF,TGCGCCAGCAGCCAGGTCCCGCGAAGCTCTGGAAACACCATATATTTT
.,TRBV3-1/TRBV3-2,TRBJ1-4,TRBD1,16,CASSQGDRGANEKLFF,TGTGCCAGCAGCCAAGGAGACAGGGGGGCTAATGAAAAACTGTTTTTT
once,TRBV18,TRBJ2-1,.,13,CASSHTHQNEQFF,TGTGCCAGCTCTCATACCCACCAGAATGAGCAGTTCTTC
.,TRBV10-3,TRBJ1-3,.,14,CAISDRGSGNTIYF,TGTGCCATCAGTGACAGGGGATCTGGAAACACCATATATTTT
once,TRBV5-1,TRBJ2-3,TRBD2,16,CASSLQLAGGTDTQYF,TGCGCCAGCAGCCTCCAACTAGCGGGGGGCACAGATACGCAGTATTTT
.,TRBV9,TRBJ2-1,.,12,CASTPTDNEQFF,TGTGCCTCTACCCCCACAGACAATGAGCAGTTCTTC
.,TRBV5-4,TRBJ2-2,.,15,CASSRGSTDTGELFF,TGTGCCAGCAGCCGGGGGTCAACCGACACCGGGGAGCTGTTTTTT
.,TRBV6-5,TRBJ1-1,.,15,CASSYTGLLRLGAFF,TGTGCCAGCAGCTACACAGGGCTCCTTAGACTGGGAGCTTTCTTT
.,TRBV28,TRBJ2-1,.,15,CASSSSGARYNEQFF,TGTGCCAGCAGTTCCTCTGGGGCGAGGTACAATGAGCAGTTCTTC
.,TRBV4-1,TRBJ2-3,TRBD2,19,CASSQGTSGREGGTDTQYF,TGCGCCAGCAGCCAGGGGACTAGTGGAAGGGAGGGCGGCACAGATACGCAGTATTTT
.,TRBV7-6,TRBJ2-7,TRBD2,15,CASSLAGTSTYEQYF,TGTGCCAGCAGCTTAGCAGGGACTAGCACCTACGAGCAGTACTTC
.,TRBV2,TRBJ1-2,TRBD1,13,CASIKGTGNGYTF,TGTGCCAGCATTAAGGGGACAGGGAATGGCTACACCTTC